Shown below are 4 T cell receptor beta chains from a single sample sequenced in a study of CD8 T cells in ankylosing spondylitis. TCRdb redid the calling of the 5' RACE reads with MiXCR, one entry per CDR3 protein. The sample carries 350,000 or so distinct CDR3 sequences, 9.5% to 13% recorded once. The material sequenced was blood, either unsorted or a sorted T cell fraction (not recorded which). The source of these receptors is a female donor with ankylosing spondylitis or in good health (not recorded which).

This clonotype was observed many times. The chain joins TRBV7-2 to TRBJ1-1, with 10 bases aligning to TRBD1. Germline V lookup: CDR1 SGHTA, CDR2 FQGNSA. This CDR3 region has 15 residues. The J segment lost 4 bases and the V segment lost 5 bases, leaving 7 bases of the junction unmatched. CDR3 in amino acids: CASSPRQGAITEAFF. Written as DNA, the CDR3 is TGTGCCAGCAGCCCAAGACAGGGGGCGATCACTGAAGCTTTCTTT. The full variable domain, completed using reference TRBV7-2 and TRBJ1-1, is GAGVSQSPSNKVTEKGKDVELRCDPISGHTALYWYRQSLGQGLEFLIYFQGNSAPDKSGLPSDRFSAERTGGSVSTLTIQRTQQEDSAVYLCASSPRQGAITEAFFGQGTRLTVV.

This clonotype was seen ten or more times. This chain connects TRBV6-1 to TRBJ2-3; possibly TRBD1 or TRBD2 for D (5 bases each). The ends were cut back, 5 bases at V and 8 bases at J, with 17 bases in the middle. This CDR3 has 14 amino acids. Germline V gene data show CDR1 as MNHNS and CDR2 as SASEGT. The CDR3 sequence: CASSPLSARGTQYF. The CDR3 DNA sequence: TGTGCCAGCAGTCCCCTCTCGGCGAGGGGTACGCAGTATTTT.

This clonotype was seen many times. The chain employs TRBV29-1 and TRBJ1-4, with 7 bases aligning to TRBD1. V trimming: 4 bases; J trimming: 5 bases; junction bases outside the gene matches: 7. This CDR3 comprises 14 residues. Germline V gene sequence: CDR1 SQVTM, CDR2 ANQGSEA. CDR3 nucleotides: TGCAGCGTTGGAGGGGGCGCAGGGAATGAAAAACTGTTTTTT. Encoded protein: CSVGGGAGNEKLFF.

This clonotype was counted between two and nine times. As DNA, the CDR3 is TGTGCCAGCAGCTTATTACTAGCGAGGGGCAATGAGCAGTTCTTC. Protein: CASSLLLARGNEQFF. The rearrangement links TRBV7-3 to TRBJ2-1; 7 bases map to TRBD2. CDR1 SGHTA and CDR2 FQGTGA come from the germline V gene. Trimming removed 2 bases from V and 6 bases from J; junction bases left unmatched: 7. The CDR3 loop spans 15 amino acids.